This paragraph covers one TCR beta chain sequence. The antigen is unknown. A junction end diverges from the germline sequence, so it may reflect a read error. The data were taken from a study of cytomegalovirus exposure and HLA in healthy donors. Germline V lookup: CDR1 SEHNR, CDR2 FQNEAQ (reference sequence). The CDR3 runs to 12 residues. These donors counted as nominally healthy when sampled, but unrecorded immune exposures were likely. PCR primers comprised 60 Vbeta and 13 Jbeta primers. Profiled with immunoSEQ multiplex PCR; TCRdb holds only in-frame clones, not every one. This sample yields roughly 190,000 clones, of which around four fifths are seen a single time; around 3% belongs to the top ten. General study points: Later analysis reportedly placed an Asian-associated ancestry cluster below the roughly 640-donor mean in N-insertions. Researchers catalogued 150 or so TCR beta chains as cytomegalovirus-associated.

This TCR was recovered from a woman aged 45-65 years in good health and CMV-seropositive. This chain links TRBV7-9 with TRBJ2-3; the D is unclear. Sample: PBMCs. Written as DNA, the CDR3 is TGTTCCAGCAGCATAAACACAGATACGCAGTATTTT. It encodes CSSSINTDTQYF.